One sample yielded the 6 T cell receptor beta chains listed below, sequenced in a study of early T cells in non-severe SARS-CoV-2 infection. TCRdb ran MiXCR on the 5' RACE reads and lists one entry per CDR3 protein. This sample has tens of thousands of distinct CDR3 sequences, with approximately 4.5% found just once. The sample taken for sequencing was whole blood. The origin of the receptors is an adult who was a healthcare worker with PCR-confirmed SARS-CoV-2 infection or an uninfected control (not recorded which).

This clonotype was picked up many times. The chain carries TRBV28 and TRBJ2-7, with 7 nucleotides matching TRBD2. Per germline, CDR1 MDHEN and CDR2 SYDVKM. Trimming took 3 bases from V and 0 from J; bases not matched to a gene: 11. The CDR3 covers 17 residues. This CDR3 is CASSFSGGSSPSYEQYF. CDR3 in DNA: TGTGCCAGCAGTTTCTCTGGCGGGAGTTCCCCCTCCTACGAGCAGTACTTC.

This clonotype came up many times. The chain employs TRBV20-1 and TRBJ2-1; 8 bases fit TRBD2. This CDR3 is built from 15 residues. Germline V gene sequence: CDR1 DFQATT, CDR2 SNEGSKA (reference sequence). V trimming: 3 bases; J trimming: 4 bases; junction bases outside the gene matches: 8. Written as DNA, the CDR3 is TGCAGTGCTAGGGAAAGCGGGGGTAAATACAATGAGCAGTTCTTC. Translation: CSARESGGKYNEQFF.

By share, this clonotype ranks as medium-sized. This chain links TRBV6-5 with TRBJ2-1, with D perhaps being TRBD1 or TRBD2 (5 bases each). Germline lookup yields CDR1 MNHEY and CDR2 SVGAGI. V was cut by 5 bases and J by 7 bases, with 15 bases left in between. There are 14 residues in the CDR3. The CDR3 loop is CASSPPWDQNEQFF. CDR3 bases: TGTGCCAGCAGTCCACCCTGGGACCAAAATGAGCAGTTCTTC.

This clonotype was recorded at least ten times. The chain recombines TRBV28 with TRBJ2-1; the match to TRBD2 covers 7 bases. The germline V gene encodes CDR1 MDHEN and CDR2 SYDVKM. CDR3 length: 15 amino acids. Trimming cost V 3 bases and J 3 bases; bases outside gene matches: 5. CDR3 in DNA: TGTGCCAGCAGTTTTGAAGCGGGGTTCTACAATGAGCAGTTCTTC. This codes for CASSFEAGFYNEQFF.

This clonotype was seen only once. With a much larger clone just one base away, this may be a read error. This chain links TRBV7-3 with TRBJ2-1; D call uncertain. The germline CDR1 and CDR2 sequences are SGHTA and FQGTGA. The CDR3 has 14 amino acids. The DNA of the CDR3 is TGTGCCAGCAGCCCCTTAGCTTCCTACAATGAGCTGTTCTTC. The encoded protein is CASSPLASYNELFF.

The chain has TRBV30 and TRBJ2-5; 8 bases match TRBD1. CDR1 and CDR2 from the germline V gene are GTSNPN and SVGIG (reference sequence). This CDR3 contains 12 residues. With 4 bases clipped from V and 4 bases from J, the junction kept 2 bases outside the gene matches. Here the CDR3 reads CAWKTGVETQYF. In DNA form, the CDR3 reads TGTGCCTGGAAGACAGGGGTAGAGACCCAGTACTTC. The full variable domain, with the rest looked up from reference TRBV30 and TRBJ2-5, is SQTIHQWPATLVQPVGSPLSLECTVEGTSNPNLYWYRQAAGRGLQLLFYSVGIGQISSEVPQNLSASRPQDRQFILSSKKLLLSDSGFYLCAWKTGVETQYFGPGTRLLVL.